This T cell receptor beta chain emerged from a study of identifying expanded T cells in peripheral blood. Points from the study as a whole: Approximately 2-week clone count variance significantly increased as total template count grew. Over two and four weeks, about 16 and 19 clones changed, versus approximately 1.2 between replicates.

As for this clone: The antigen remains undetermined.

Sequenced by immunoSEQ multiplex PCR; TCRdb stores in-frame clones only, minus some. The repertoire holds about 98,000 clones, with more than 70% as singletons. No infections or other immune events were documented during collection. Germline V gene sequence: CDR1 SGHTA, CDR2 FQGTGA. The CDR3 loop spans 13 amino acids. Trimming removed 3 bases from V and 1 base from J, with 6 bases in between. Source material: blood. The rearrangement links TRBV7-3 to TRBJ2-5; D tentatively reads TRBD1 or TRBD2 (5 bases each). This sequence was found in a person between 18 and 69 years old in good health. CDR3 protein: CASSLGVQETQYF. The CDR3 DNA follows: TGTGCCAGCAGCTTGGGGGTCCAAGAGACCCAGTACTTC.